This T cell receptor (beta chain) was recovered during a study of identical twins. This clonotype came up many times. Germline V gives CDR1 SGHDT, CDR2 YYEEEE. The CDR3 extends over 15 amino acids. The germline V and J ends were trimmed by 0 bases and 3 bases, with 13 bases remaining between them. TCRdb re-derived calls from the 5' RACE reads in MiXCR, one entry per CDR3 protein. The sample consists of 200,000 to 250,000 distinct CDR3 sequences, about 7.5% of them appearing once. The same sample was also used in a study of yellow fever vaccine responses in identical twins.

The chain recombines TRBV5-6 with TRBJ2-7, with D perhaps given as TRBD1 or TRBD2 (5 bases each). Specimen: memory (CD45RO+) T cells sorted from blood. The origin of this receptor is a young woman in good health. As DNA, the CDR3 is TGTGCCAGCAGCTTGGGTCGAGGGGCAGGCTACGAGCAGTACTTC. It translates to CASSLGRGAGYEQYF.